Listed below are T cell receptor beta chains from one sample, sequenced in a study of vaccination and CD4 T cells after COVID-19. MiXCR, applied by TCRdb to the PCR reads, yields one record per CDR3 protein. The sample lists about 5,000 distinct CDR3 sequences, roughly 53% seen once, with around 34% in the top ten. These receptors have no identified antigens. The sample taken for sequencing was CD4+ T cells from blood, cultured in vitro. The receptors stem from a human donor who had recovered from COVID-19. Both conserved end residues are part of each CDR3. Fields, in order: J gene, D gene, clone size, CDR3 length, V gene, CDR3 DNA, CDR3 protein. A D gene is named only where the DNA matches it firmly. Clone size appears in some rows only: once, few, many, or a class for an expanded clone.

J gene: TRBJ1-2; D gene: NA; clone size: NA; CDR3 length: 12; V gene: TRBV27; CDR3 DNA: TGTGCCAGCAGCCCAAATGCGGGTGGCTACACCTTC; CDR3 protein: CASSPNAGGYTF
J gene: TRBJ2-5; D gene: NA; clone size: few; CDR3 length: 14; V gene: TRBV7-3; CDR3 DNA: TGTGCCAGCAGCTTAAGCCCAGGGAGGGAGACCCAGTACTTC; CDR3 protein: CASSLSPGRETQYF
J gene: TRBJ1-5; D gene: NA; clone size: NA; CDR3 length: 15; V gene: TRBV20-1; CDR3 DNA: TGCAGTGCTAGAGATATGCCTCGTAGCAATCAGCCCCAGCATTTT; CDR3 protein: CSARDMPRSNQPQHF
J gene: TRBJ2-5; D gene: NA; clone size: NA; CDR3 length: 14; V gene: TRBV6-1; CDR3 DNA: TGTGCCAGCAGTCTTAACCCCGGAGGGGAGACCCAGTACTTC; CDR3 protein: CASSLNPGGETQYF
J gene: TRBJ2-5; D gene: TRBD2; clone size: NA; CDR3 length: 17; V gene: TRBV20-1; CDR3 DNA: TGCAGTGCTAGAGATCGTACTAGGCGGGGGGCCCCACAGACCCAGTACTTC; CDR3 protein: CSARDRTRRGAPQTQYF
J gene: TRBJ2-7; D gene: NA; clone size: NA; CDR3 length: 11; V gene: TRBV10-3; CDR3 DNA: TGTGCCATAGGAGGCTCCTACGAGCAGTACTTC; CDR3 protein: CAIGGSYEQYF
J gene: TRBJ2-6; D gene: NA; clone size: NA; CDR3 length: 14; V gene: TRBV27; CDR3 DNA: TGTGCCTCAGCTAGGTCCCTTGGGGCCAACGTCCTGACTTTC; CDR3 protein: CASARSLGANVLTF
J gene: TRBJ1-5; D gene: NA; clone size: NA; CDR3 length: 15; V gene: TRBV15; CDR3 DNA: TGTGCCACCAGCAGAGATCGGGGGGGCGGGCAGCCCCAGCATTTT; CDR3 protein: CATSRDRGGGQPQHF
J gene: TRBJ1-5; D gene: NA; clone size: NA; CDR3 length: 14; V gene: TRBV29-1; CDR3 DNA: TGCAGCGTTGTCGCAGGGAACAGCAATCAGCCCCAGCATTTT; CDR3 protein: CSVVAGNSNQPQHF
J gene: TRBJ1-5; D gene: NA; clone size: NA; CDR3 length: 17; V gene: TRBV20-1; CDR3 DNA: TGCAGTGCTCTGCGGGGAGAGGTCAGCTATAGCAATCAGCCCCAGCATTTT; CDR3 protein: CSALRGEVSYSNQPQHF
J gene: TRBJ2-5; D gene: NA; clone size: NA; CDR3 length: 13; V gene: TRBV5-1; CDR3 DNA: TGCGCCAGCAGCTTGGCAGGGTACGGGACCCAGTACTTC; CDR3 protein: CASSLAGYGTQYF
J gene: TRBJ1-6; D gene: NA; clone size: NA; CDR3 length: 12; V gene: TRBV7-2; CDR3 DNA: TGTGCCAGCAGCTTAATTGGATCACCCCTCCACTTT; CDR3 protein: CASSLIGSPLHF
J gene: TRBJ2-7; D gene: NA; clone size: once; CDR3 length: 15; V gene: TRBV7-2; CDR3 DNA: TGTGCCAGCAGCTCGACAGGCCCGGGGCCCTACGAGCAGTACTTC; CDR3 protein: CASSSTGPGPYEQYF
J gene: TRBJ1-5; D gene: TRBD1; clone size: NA; CDR3 length: 14; V gene: TRBV27; CDR3 DNA: TGTGCCAGCAGTCAAGGACAGGGTCGGCTGCCCCAGCATTTT; CDR3 protein: CASSQGQGRLPQHF
J gene: TRBJ1-2; D gene: NA; clone size: NA; CDR3 length: 14; V gene: TRBV20-1; CDR3 DNA: TGCAGTGCTAGAGGACCTTACCCATCTTATGGCTACACCTTC; CDR3 protein: CSARGPYPSYGYTF
J gene: TRBJ1-2; D gene: TRBD1; clone size: NA; CDR3 length: 14; V gene: TRBV20-1; CDR3 DNA: TGCAGTGCTAGAGATTTGGACAGGCCGCATGGCTACACCTTC; CDR3 protein: CSARDLDRPHGYTF
J gene: TRBJ1-1; D gene: NA; clone size: NA; CDR3 length: 14; V gene: TRBV20-1; CDR3 DNA: TGCAGTGCTCCCAAGGACCTCCTCCGGACTGAAGCTTTCTTT; CDR3 protein: CSAPKDLLRTEAFF
J gene: TRBJ1-6; D gene: NA; clone size: NA; CDR3 length: 15; V gene: TRBV5-1; CDR3 DNA: TGCGCCAGCAGCGTCTCCAGGGGCGGGAATTCACCCCTCCACTTT; CDR3 protein: CASSVSRGGNSPLHF
J gene: TRBJ1-1; D gene: NA; clone size: NA; CDR3 length: 12; V gene: TRBV7-8; CDR3 DNA: TGTGCCAGCAGCCTCAGGGACACTGAAGCTTTCTTT; CDR3 protein: CASSLRDTEAFF
J gene: TRBJ1-5; D gene: NA; clone size: few; CDR3 length: 15; V gene: TRBV20-1; CDR3 DNA: TGCAGTGCTCGGAATCGGGGACTCAATAATCAGCCCCAGCATTTT; CDR3 protein: CSARNRGLNNQPQHF
J gene: TRBJ2-1; D gene: TRBD1; clone size: few; CDR3 length: 14; V gene: TRBV20-1; CDR3 DNA: TGCAGTGCGAGAGGGACAGGGGTGAAGGGTGAGCAGTTCTTC; CDR3 protein: CSARGTGVKGEQFF
J gene: TRBJ2-7; D gene: TRBD2; clone size: NA; CDR3 length: 15; V gene: TRBV6-5; CDR3 DNA: TGTGCCAGCAGTTACTTAGTGGGAGGGTCCTACGAGCAGTACTTC; CDR3 protein: CASSYLVGGSYEQYF
J gene: TRBJ1-2; D gene: NA; clone size: few; CDR3 length: 13; V gene: TRBV20-1; CDR3 DNA: TGCAGTGTCCAGGGTAGGGTTAACTATGGCTACACCTTC; CDR3 protein: CSVQGRVNYGYTF
J gene: TRBJ2-7; D gene: TRBD2; clone size: NA; CDR3 length: 14; V gene: TRBV20-1; CDR3 DNA: TGCAGTGCTAGCCGGGGGGCTAGCGGGGGCGAGCAGTACTTC; CDR3 protein: CSASRGASGGEQYF
J gene: TRBJ2-7; D gene: TRBD1; clone size: few; CDR3 length: 12; V gene: TRBV20-1; CDR3 DNA: TGCAGTGCTCCCGACAGGGGCTACGAGCAGTACTTC; CDR3 protein: CSAPDRGYEQYF
J gene: TRBJ1-2; D gene: NA; clone size: NA; CDR3 length: 12; V gene: TRBV6-1; CDR3 DNA: TGTGCCAGCAGGGAGCTCAGGGGCGGCTACACCTTC; CDR3 protein: CASRELRGGYTF
J gene: TRBJ1-2; D gene: NA; clone size: NA; CDR3 length: 9; V gene: TRBV29-1; CDR3 DNA: TGCAGCGAGCCCTATGGCTACACCTTC; CDR3 protein: CSEPYGYTF
J gene: TRBJ1-2; D gene: NA; clone size: NA; CDR3 length: 15; V gene: TRBV28; CDR3 DNA: TGTGCCAGCACCGCATCGACGGGACCCGGGGTGGGCTACACCTTC; CDR3 protein: CASTASTGPGVGYTF
J gene: TRBJ2-5; D gene: NA; clone size: few; CDR3 length: 14; V gene: TRBV6-1; CDR3 DNA: TGTGCCAGCAGTAGCGGGTCTACGGGGGAGACCCAGTACTTC; CDR3 protein: CASSSGSTGETQYF
J gene: TRBJ1-5; D gene: TRBD1; clone size: once; CDR3 length: 12; V gene: TRBV20-1; CDR3 DNA: TGCAGTGCGAAACAGGGGAATCAGCCCCAGCATTTT; CDR3 protein: CSAKQGNQPQHF
J gene: TRBJ1-2; D gene: NA; clone size: NA; CDR3 length: 12; V gene: TRBV20-1; CDR3 DNA: TGCAGTGCTATAGGCTCTAACTATGGCTACACCTTC; CDR3 protein: CSAIGSNYGYTF
J gene: TRBJ2-5; D gene: NA; clone size: NA; CDR3 length: 12; V gene: TRBV15; CDR3 DNA: TGTGCCACCAGGGACCCCCAAGAGACCCAGTACTTC; CDR3 protein: CATRDPQETQYF
J gene: TRBJ1-6; D gene: TRBD1; clone size: NA; CDR3 length: 17; V gene: TRBV10-3; CDR3 DNA: TGTGCCATCAGTGAGTCTGGCAGGGGCAGGGGGAATTCACCCCTCCACTTT; CDR3 protein: CAISESGRGRGNSPLHF
J gene: TRBJ1-5; D gene: NA; clone size: NA; CDR3 length: 14; V gene: TRBV10-2; CDR3 DNA: TGCGCCAGCAGTCCTACAGCCGACTTCCAGCCCCAGCATTTT; CDR3 protein: CASSPTADFQPQHF
J gene: TRBJ2-7; D gene: TRBD1; clone size: NA; CDR3 length: 15; V gene: TRBV7-9; CDR3 DNA: TGTGCCAGCAGCCCTTCCGGGACAGTATCGTACGAGCAGTACTTC; CDR3 protein: CASSPSGTVSYEQYF
J gene: TRBJ2-5; D gene: TRBD2; clone size: NA; CDR3 length: 14; V gene: TRBV10-3; CDR3 DNA: TGTGCCAGCTCTCGGGGGGGCGGGGAGGAGACCCAGTACTTC; CDR3 protein: CASSRGGGEETQYF
J gene: TRBJ1-1; D gene: NA; clone size: NA; CDR3 length: 11; V gene: TRBV7-9; CDR3 DNA: TGTGCCAGCAGTCTTAAGGCTGAAGCTTTCTTT; CDR3 protein: CASSLKAEAFF
J gene: TRBJ1-1; D gene: NA; clone size: NA; CDR3 length: 14; V gene: TRBV20-1; CDR3 DNA: TGCAGTGTCGGGCGGACAGCTATGAACACTGAAGCTTTCTTT; CDR3 protein: CSVGRTAMNTEAFF
J gene: TRBJ1-2; D gene: NA; clone size: few; CDR3 length: 16; V gene: TRBV20-1; CDR3 DNA: TGCAGTGCTAGAGACGGACGCAGGTCGAGGTCCTATGGCTACACCTTC; CDR3 protein: CSARDGRRSRSYGYTF
J gene: TRBJ1-2; D gene: TRBD1; clone size: NA; CDR3 length: 16; V gene: TRBV20-1; CDR3 DNA: TGCAGTGCTGCCGACCGGCAGGACAGGGTGAATTATGGCTACACCTTC; CDR3 protein: CSAADRQDRVNYGYTF
J gene: TRBJ1-6; D gene: NA; clone size: NA; CDR3 length: 13; V gene: TRBV3-1; CDR3 DNA: TGTGCCAGCAGCCAAGTGGCCAATTCACCCCTCCACTTT; CDR3 protein: CASSQVANSPLHF
J gene: TRBJ2-7; D gene: NA; clone size: NA; CDR3 length: 14; V gene: TRBV6-1; CDR3 DNA: TGTGCCAGCAGACCGGGGTCAGTGATCTACGAGCAGTACTTC; CDR3 protein: CASRPGSVIYEQYF
J gene: TRBJ1-1; D gene: TRBD1; clone size: NA; CDR3 length: 16; V gene: TRBV20-1; CDR3 DNA: TGCAGTGCTGGCACCCTACAGGGGACGGTGAACACTGAAGCTTTCTTT; CDR3 protein: CSAGTLQGTVNTEAFF
J gene: TRBJ2-5; D gene: NA; clone size: few; CDR3 length: 12; V gene: TRBV20-1; CDR3 DNA: TGCAGTGCTATAGCGAGGGGGGAGACCCAGTACTTC; CDR3 protein: CSAIARGETQYF
J gene: TRBJ1-2; D gene: NA; clone size: NA; CDR3 length: 14; V gene: TRBV6-5; CDR3 DNA: TGTGCCAGCAGTTACTCGGCCCACACCCATGGCTACACCTTC; CDR3 protein: CASSYSAHTHGYTF
J gene: TRBJ2-1; D gene: NA; clone size: NA; CDR3 length: 13; V gene: TRBV6-1; CDR3 DNA: TGTGCCAGCACCACAGGGGGAGGGAATGAGCAGTTCTTC; CDR3 protein: CASTTGGGNEQFF
J gene: TRBJ1-2; D gene: NA; clone size: NA; CDR3 length: 15; V gene: TRBV28; CDR3 DNA: TGTGCCAGCAGTTTATTGGAATCCCAGGGCCATGGCTACACCTTC; CDR3 protein: CASSLLESQGHGYTF
J gene: TRBJ2-7; D gene: TRBD1; clone size: NA; CDR3 length: 13; V gene: TRBV6-1; CDR3 DNA: TGTGCCAGCAGTGGCCTAGGACAGGACGAGCAGTACTTC; CDR3 protein: CASSGLGQDEQYF
J gene: TRBJ1-1; D gene: TRBD1; clone size: NA; CDR3 length: 15; V gene: TRBV7-3; CDR3 DNA: TGTGCCAGCAGCTTAATGGGGACAGGCAACACTGAAGCTTTCTTT; CDR3 protein: CASSLMGTGNTEAFF
J gene: TRBJ1-2; D gene: TRBD1; clone size: few; CDR3 length: 13; V gene: TRBV7-9; CDR3 DNA: TGTGCCAGCAGCTTGACAGGGCGGGGTGGCTACACCTTC; CDR3 protein: CASSLTGRGGYTF
J gene: TRBJ1-2; D gene: NA; clone size: NA; CDR3 length: 13; V gene: TRBV20-1; CDR3 DNA: TGCAGTGCTAGAGATCAGGGGATTCTTGGCTACACCTTC; CDR3 protein: CSARDQGILGYTF
J gene: TRBJ1-6; D gene: TRBD1; clone size: NA; CDR3 length: 17; V gene: TRBV20-1; CDR3 DNA: TGCAGTGCTAGAGATATCCTAAGACAGGGCCTTAATTCACCCCTCCACTTT; CDR3 protein: CSARDILRQGLNSPLHF
J gene: TRBJ2-5; D gene: NA; clone size: NA; CDR3 length: 14; V gene: TRBV7-2; CDR3 DNA: TGTGCCAGCAGCTCGCACAGGGCCCGGGAGACCCAGTACTTC; CDR3 protein: CASSSHRARETQYF
J gene: TRBJ2-1; D gene: TRBD2; clone size: NA; CDR3 length: 14; V gene: TRBV7-3; CDR3 DNA: TGTGCCAGCAGCTCGGGACTAGCCACCAATGAGCAGTTCTTC; CDR3 protein: CASSSGLATNEQFF
J gene: TRBJ1-5; D gene: TRBD1; clone size: NA; CDR3 length: 11; V gene: TRBV6-2/TRBV6-3; CDR3 DNA: TGTGCCAGCGGAACCGACAGGGCTCAGCATTTT; CDR3 protein: CASGTDRAQHF
J gene: TRBJ1-2; D gene: TRBD1; clone size: NA; CDR3 length: 12; V gene: TRBV10-3; CDR3 DNA: TGTGCCATCATGCAGGGGGCCGAGGGCTACACCTTC; CDR3 protein: CAIMQGAEGYTF
J gene: TRBJ1-2; D gene: TRBD1; clone size: NA; CDR3 length: 13; V gene: TRBV7-2; CDR3 DNA: TGTGCCAGCAGCTTTCAGACAGGGCGGGCGGGGACCTTC; CDR3 protein: CASSFQTGRAGTF
J gene: TRBJ1-2; D gene: NA; clone size: NA; CDR3 length: 14; V gene: TRBV28; CDR3 DNA: TGTGCCACCCGCATCCCCACAGGTGACTATGGCTACACCTTC; CDR3 protein: CATRIPTGDYGYTF